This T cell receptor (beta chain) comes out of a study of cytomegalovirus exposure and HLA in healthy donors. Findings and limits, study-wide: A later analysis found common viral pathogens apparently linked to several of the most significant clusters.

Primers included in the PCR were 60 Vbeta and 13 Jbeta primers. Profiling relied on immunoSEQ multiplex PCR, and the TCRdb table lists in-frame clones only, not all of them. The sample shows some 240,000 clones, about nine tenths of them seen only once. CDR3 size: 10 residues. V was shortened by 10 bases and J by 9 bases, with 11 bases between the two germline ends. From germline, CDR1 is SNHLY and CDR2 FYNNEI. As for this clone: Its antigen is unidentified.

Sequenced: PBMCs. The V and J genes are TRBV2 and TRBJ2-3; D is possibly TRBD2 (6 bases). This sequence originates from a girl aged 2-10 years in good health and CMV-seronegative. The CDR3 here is CATRRGTQYF. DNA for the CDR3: TGTGCCACGAGGCGGGGAACGCAGTATTTT.